The 17 T cell receptor beta chains reported below all come from one sample, sequenced in a study of blood T cell repertoires in COVID-19. The table came from immunoSEQ multiplex PCR; TCRdb's copy has only in-frame clones and leaves some out. Of about 330,000 clones in the sample, approximately 89% are singletons; the top ten hold about 5%. The sequencing sample was made of PBMCs or T cells enriched from blood (not recorded which). These receptors originate from a man younger than 40 who had recovered from COVID-19.

The chain uses TRBV19 and TRBJ2-5; 10 nucleotides match TRBD1. The CDR3 totals 15 residues. V shed 5 bases, J shed 1 base, and the junction held 4 bases outside the gene matches. CDR1 and CDR2 from the germline V gene are LNHDA and SQIVND (reference sequence). The CDR3, as DNA: TGTGCCAGTAGTGACAGGGGGCGTCCCCAAGAGACCCAGTACTTC. It codes for CASSDRGRPQETQYF.

The rearrangement links TRBV6-5 to TRBJ2-1; 12 nucleotides line up with TRBD2. The V segment lost 6 bases and the J segment 8 bases; nucleotides outside the gene matches: 8. Germline lookup yields CDR1 MNHEY and CDR2 SVGAGI. The CDR3 is 15 amino acids. The CDR3 DNA follows: TGTGCCAGCAGCACACTAGCGGGGGGCCGAGATGAGCAGTTCTTC. Its protein product is CASSTLAGGRDEQFF.

The chain couples TRBV19 to TRBJ1-5; D may be TRBD1 (5 bases). This CDR3 region has 17 residues. Trimming shortened V by 3 bases and J by 4 bases, and 19 bases separated the two germline ends. Germline loops: CDR1 LNHDA, CDR2 SQIVND (reference sequence). The DNA of the CDR3 is TGTGCCAGTAGTATCCATCCAACGGACATACTAAATCAGCCCCAGCATTTT. It translates to CASSIHPTDILNQPQHF.

This clone was found once. The J gene is TRBJ1-1, the V gene TRBV5-6; a weak D match, TRBD1 (6 bases). The CDR3 runs to 15 residues. Trimming took 1 base from V and 4 from J, leaving 14 bases between them. In germline, CDR1 is SGHDT, CDR2 YYEEEE. The CDR3 reads CASSLTGTIGTEAFF. The CDR3 nucleotides are TGTGCCAGCAGCTTGACAGGGACTATAGGCACTGAAGCTTTCTTT.

The V gene is TRBV11-3, the J gene TRBJ1-2; 7 nucleotides line up with TRBD1. Germline V gene data show CDR1 as SGHNT and CDR2 as YENEEA. The trim removed 0 bases at V and 6 bases at J, leaving 10 bases unmatched. CDR3 length: 16 amino acids. The CDR3, as DNA: TGTGCCAGCAGCTTAGAAAGGGTGGAGGGGGCGGATGGCTACACCTTC. This encodes CASSLERVEGADGYTF.

The rearrangement joins TRBV28 to TRBJ2-1; 7 positions agree with TRBD1. The CDR3 has 15 amino acids. Germline trimming cut 7 bases from V and 4 bases from J; bases unmatched to any gene: 10. Germline lookup yields CDR1 MDHEN and CDR2 SYDVKM. The chain's CDR3 is CASMPPGTEYNEQFF. The DNA of the CDR3 is TGTGCCAGCATGCCCCCCGGGACAGAGTACAATGAGCAGTTCTTC. Together with reference TRBV28 and TRBJ2-1, the CDR3 gives the full variable domain: DVKVTQSSRYLVKRTGEKVFLECVQDMDHENMFWYRQDPGLGLRLIYFSYDVKMKEKGDIPEGYSVSREKKERFSLILESASTNQTSMYLCASMPPGTEYNEQFFGPGTRLTVL.

The J gene is TRBJ1-1, the V gene TRBV4-1; D is unclear. Germline V CDR1 and CDR2: MGHRA, YSYEKL. The V and J ends lost 0 bases and 5 bases respectively, with 13 bases between them. The CDR3 is 15 amino acids. CDR3 loop: CASSQEGGPETEAFF. The CDR3, as DNA: TGCGCCAGCAGCCAAGAGGGAGGGCCTGAGACTGAAGCTTTCTTT.

Many counts were recorded for this clone. This chain joins TRBV7-2 and TRBJ2-1; the D gene is possibly TRBD2 (5 bases). V was pared by 6 bases and J by 4 bases, with 16 bases between. The CDR3 totals 15 residues. Germline CDR1 SGHTA, CDR2 FQGNSA. The CDR3 loop reads CASSVVRGGYNEQFF. In DNA form, the CDR3 reads TGTGCCAGCAGTGTCGTAAGAGGAGGATACAATGAGCAGTTCTTC.

The chain is built from TRBV10-3 and TRBJ1-5; D is perhaps TRBD1 (5 bases). V lost 9 bases and J lost 0, with 18 bases in between. The CDR3 is 16 residues long. Germline CDR1 ENHRY, CDR2 SYGVKD. CDR3 DNA: TGTGCCATGGCCCCGAGGCGGGACTATAGCAATCAGCCCCAGCATTTT. This translates into CAMAPRRDYSNQPQHF.

This rearrangement joins TRBV5-1 to TRBJ2-5, with 8 bases identical to TRBD2. J was trimmed by 4 bases and V by 1 base; bases with no gene match: 12. Germline V gives CDR1 SGHRS, CDR2 YFSETQ. The CDR3 has 17 amino acids. CDR3: CASSLFGDSGVLETQYF. The CDR3 region has the DNA TGCGCCAGCAGCTTGTTTGGGGATAGCGGGGTTCTAGAGACCCAGTACTTC.

This chain joins TRBV4-2 and TRBJ2-3, with 7 bases fitting TRBD2. This CDR3 spans 15 amino acids. V shed 4 bases, J shed 2 bases, and the junction held 6 bases outside the gene matches. Per germline, CDR1 LGHNA and CDR2 YNFKEQ. The CDR3 spells CASSLRLATTDTQYF. The CDR3 DNA is TGTGCCAGCAGCCTCAGACTAGCTACCACAGATACGCAGTATTTT.

This clone was seen a few times. The same CDR3 is also encoded by other DNA sequences in this sample. The chain couples TRBV7-9 to TRBJ1-1; no clear D gene. The CDR3 sequence is 12 residues long. Trimming removed 1 base at V and 4 bases at J, with 4 bases between. Germline lookup yields CDR1 SEHNR and CDR2 FQNEAQ (reference sequence). This CDR3 is CASSLVRTEAFF. The CDR3 region has the DNA TGTGCCAGCAGCTTAGTCCGCACTGAAGCTTTCTTT.

Worth noting for this clone: Other DNA sequences in the sample encode the same CDR3. The rearrangement joins TRBV18 to TRBJ1-6, with 9 bases lining up with TRBD1. The CDR3 totals 16 residues. The trim removed 6 bases at V and 4 bases at J, leaving 7 bases unmatched. Germline CDR1 is KGHSH and CDR2 is LQKENI. The CDR3 DNA is TGTGCCAGCTCTCCGGGACAGGGTTCATATAATTCACCCCTCCACTTT. Translated, it gives CASSPGQGSYNSPLHF.

The chain recombines TRBV4-1 with TRBJ1-6, with 10 bases fitting TRBD1. Germline loops: CDR1 MGHRA, CDR2 YSYEKL. V lost 0 bases to trimming and J lost 3 bases; unmatched junction nucleotides: 17. CDR3 length: 22 amino acids. Here the CDR3 DNA reads TGCGCCAGCAGCCAAGACCCCGGACAGGGGGACCCCGACTTCGACTATAATTCACCCCTCCACTTT. Its protein is CASSQDPGQGDPDFDYNSPLHF.

The chain employs TRBV2 and TRBJ1-6, with 7 nucleotides matching TRBD1. CDR1 and CDR2 from the germline V gene are SNHLY and FYNNEI. With V trimmed by 7 bases and J by 1 base, 4 bases remained unmatched. The CDR3 contains 15 residues. CDR3 nucleotides: TGTGCCAGCAACCCACAGGGGTCCTATAATTCACCCCTCCACTTT. Protein product: CASNPQGSYNSPLHF.

This chain joins TRBV6-8 and TRBJ2-4; 13 bases map to TRBD2. Trimming at V came to 5 bases and at J to 1 base, leaving 2 bases not matched to a gene. Germline V gives CDR1 MNHGY, CDR2 SAAAGT. This CDR3 has 16 amino acids. For the CDR3, the DNA is TGTGCCAGCAGTCAGGGACTAGCGGGGGCCAAAAACATTCAGTACTTC. Its translation is CASSQGLAGAKNIQYF.

The chain uses TRBV20-1 and TRBJ1-2; perhaps TRBD1 as D (5 bases). V gave up 7 bases and J gave up 4 bases, with 10 bases separating them. There are 11 residues in the CDR3. Germline V lookup: CDR1 DFQATT, CDR2 SNEGSKA (reference sequence). CDR3 nucleotides: TGCAGTGACGAAGGGGTCTATGGCTACACCTTC. This encodes CSDEGVYGYTF.